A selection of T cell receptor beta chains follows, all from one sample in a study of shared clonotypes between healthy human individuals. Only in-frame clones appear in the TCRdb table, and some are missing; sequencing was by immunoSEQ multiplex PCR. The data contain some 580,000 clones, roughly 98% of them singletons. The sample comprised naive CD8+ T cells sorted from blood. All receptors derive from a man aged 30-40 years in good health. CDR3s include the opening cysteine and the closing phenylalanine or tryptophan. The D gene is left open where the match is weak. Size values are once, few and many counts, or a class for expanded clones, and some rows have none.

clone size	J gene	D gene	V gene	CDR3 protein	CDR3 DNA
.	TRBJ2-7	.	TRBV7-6	CASSLAEGVVYEQYF	TGTGCCAGCAGCTTAGCCGAAGGTGTCGTCTACGAGCAGTACTTC
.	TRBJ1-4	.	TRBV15	CATSRGGPNEKLFF	TGTGCCACCAGCAGAGGAGGCCCTAATGAAAAACTGTTTTTT
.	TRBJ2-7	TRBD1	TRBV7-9	CASSGPGQGLYEQYF	TGTGCCAGCAGCGGACCGGGACAGGGCTTGTACGAGCAGTACTTC
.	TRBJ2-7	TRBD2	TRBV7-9	CASSQGAGAGEQYF	TGTGCCAGCAGCCAAGGGGCGGGAGCCGGCGAGCAGTACTTC
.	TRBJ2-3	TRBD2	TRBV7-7	CASSHGGADTQYF	TGTGCTAGCAGCCACGGGGGGGCAGATACGCAGTATTTT
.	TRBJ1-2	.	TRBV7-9	CASSLASAGDYGYTF	TGTGCCAGCAGCTTAGCGTCAGCAGGGGACTATGGCTACACCTTC
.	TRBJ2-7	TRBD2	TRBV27	CASSYGLAGVYEQYF	TGTGCCAGCAGTTACGGACTAGCGGGAGTATACGAGCAGTACTTC
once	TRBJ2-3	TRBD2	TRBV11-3	CASSFGEGRSDTQYF	TGTGCCAGCAGCTTTGGGGAGGGGAGGTCAGATACGCAGTATTTT
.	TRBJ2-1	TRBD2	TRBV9	CASSPPAGPFYNEQFF	TGTGCCAGCAGTCCCCCAGCGGGACCCTTCTACAATGAGCAGTTCTTC
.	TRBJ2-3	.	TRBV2	CASTSGTQYF	TGTGCCAGCACCTCCGGCACGCAGTATTTT
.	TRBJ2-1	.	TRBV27	CASSSSGLNEQFF	TGTGCCAGCAGTTCAAGCGGGCTAAATGAGCAGTTCTTC
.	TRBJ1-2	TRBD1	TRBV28	CASSPLTGISGYTF	TGTGCCAGCAGTCCCCTGACAGGGATTAGCGGCTACACCTTC
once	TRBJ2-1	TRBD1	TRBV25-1	CASSEGTGIPYNEQFF	TGTGCCAGCAGTGAAGGGACAGGGATCCCCTACAATGAGCAGTTCTTC
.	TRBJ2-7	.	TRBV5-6	CASSFGFSGSLNYEQYF	TGTGCCAGCAGCTTCGGTTTTTCCGGGTCACTGAACTACGAGCAGTACTTC
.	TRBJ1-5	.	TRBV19	CASSIPFGTFQPQHF	TGTGCCAGTAGTATACCCTTTGGGACATTTCAGCCCCAGCATTTT
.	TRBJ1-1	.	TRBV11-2	CASSLTRQLNTEAFF	TGTGCCAGCAGCTTAACGAGACAGTTGAACACTGAAGCTTTCTTT
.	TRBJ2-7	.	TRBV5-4	CASRKGDSYEQYF	TGTGCCAGCCGAAAGGGGGATTCCTACGAGCAGTACTTC
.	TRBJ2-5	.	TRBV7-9	CASSFFVGAGETQYF	TGTGCCAGCAGCTTTTTTGTGGGGGCAGGGGAGACCCAGTACTTC
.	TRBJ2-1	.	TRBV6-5	CASSSPITGTPEQFF	TGTGCCAGCAGTTCCCCAATTACAGGTACCCCTGAGCAGTTCTTC
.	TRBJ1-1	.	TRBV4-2	CASSQEGLRTEAFF	TGTGCCAGCAGCCAAGAAGGGTTACGCACTGAAGCTTTCTTT
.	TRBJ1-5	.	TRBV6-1	CASTQGGYSNQPQHF	TGTGCCAGCACCCAAGGGGGGTATAGCAATCAGCCCCAGCATTTT
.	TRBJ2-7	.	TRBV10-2	CASQPRDTNYEQYF	TGCGCCAGCCAGCCCCGGGACACCAACTACGAGCAGTACTTC
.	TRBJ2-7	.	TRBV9	CASSERVSDTTYEQYF	TGTGCCAGCAGCGAGCGAGTGAGTGACACCACCTACGAGCAGTACTTC
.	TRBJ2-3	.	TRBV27	CASSLQPRGLDTQYF	TGTGCCAGCAGTCTACAACCTAGGGGTTTAGATACGCAGTATTTT
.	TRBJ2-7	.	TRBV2	CASSVSQDSSYEQYF	TGTGCCAGCAGTGTATCACAGGACAGCTCCTACGAGCAGTACTTC
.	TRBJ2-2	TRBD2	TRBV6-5	CASSYGTSGTGELFF	TGTGCCAGCAGTTACGGGACTAGCGGTACCGGGGAGCTGTTTTTT
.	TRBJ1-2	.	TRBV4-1	CASSQYGETGPSGGYTF	TGCGCCAGCAGCCAATACGGAGAGACAGGTCCCTCGGGGGGCTACACCTTC
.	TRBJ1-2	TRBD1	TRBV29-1	CSVGLQGDYGYTF	TGCAGCGTTGGCCTACAGGGGGACTATGGCTACACCTTC
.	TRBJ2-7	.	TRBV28	CASSLGVVGFTYEQYF	TGTGCCAGCAGTTTAGGGGTCGTGGGGTTTACCTACGAGCAGTACTTC
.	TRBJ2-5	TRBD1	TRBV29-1	CSVGDSSETQYF	TGCAGCGTGGGGGACAGTTCGGAGACCCAGTACTTC
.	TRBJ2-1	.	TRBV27	CASSLSGGSYNEQFF	TGTGCCAGCAGTTTATCAGGGGGCTCCTACAATGAGCAGTTCTTC
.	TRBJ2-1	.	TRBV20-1	CSAWASGQFF	TGCAGTGCTTGGGCATCGGGGCAGTTCTTC
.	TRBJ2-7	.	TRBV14	CASSQDRTAVYEQYF	TGTGCCAGCAGCCAAGATAGGACAGCAGTCTACGAGCAGTACTTC
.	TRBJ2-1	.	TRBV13	CASSLEGLASSYNEQFF	TGTGCCAGCAGCTTAGAGGGACTGGCGAGCTCCTACAATGAGCAGTTCTTC
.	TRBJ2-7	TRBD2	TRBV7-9	CASSGTSGASYEQYF	TGTGCCAGCAGCGGGACTAGCGGGGCCTCCTACGAGCAGTACTTC
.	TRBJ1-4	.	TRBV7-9	CASSPTQEKLFF	TGTGCCAGCAGCCCCACGCAGGAAAAACTGTTTTTT
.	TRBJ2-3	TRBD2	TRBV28	CASSLGEGIRGTDTQYF	TGTGCCAGCAGTTTAGGGGAGGGGATTCGCGGCACAGATACGCAGTATTTT
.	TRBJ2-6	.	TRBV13	CASSTTTGPGANVLTF	TGTGCCAGCAGCACGACCACAGGTCCTGGGGCCAACGTCCTGACTTTC
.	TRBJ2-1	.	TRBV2	CASTLTDSFYNEQFF	TGTGCCAGCACCCTTACGGACAGTTTCTACAATGAGCAGTTCTTC
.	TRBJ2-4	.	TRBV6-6	CASTAMRNIQYF	TGTGCCAGCACGGCTATGAGAAACATTCAGTACTTC
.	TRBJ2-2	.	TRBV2	CASSEGGPGELFF	TGTGCCAGCAGTGAAGGCGGTCCCGGGGAGCTGTTTTTT
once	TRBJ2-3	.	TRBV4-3	CASSQDWTRLGTDTQYF	TGCGCCAGCAGCCAAGATTGGACAAGGCTAGGGACGGATACGCAGTATTTT
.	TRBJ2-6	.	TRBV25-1	CASSEGGSRISGANVLTF	TGTGCCAGCAGTGAAGGTGGCAGTAGAATCTCTGGGGCCAACGTCCTGACTTTC
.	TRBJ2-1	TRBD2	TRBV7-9	CASSLAVAGGPNWVTEQFF	TGTGCCAGCAGCTTAGCCGTAGCGGGAGGGCCAAATTGGGTCACTGAGCAGTTCTTC
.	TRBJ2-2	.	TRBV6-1	CASSDMGSGELFF	TGTGCCAGCAGTGATATGGGCTCCGGGGAGCTGTTTTTT
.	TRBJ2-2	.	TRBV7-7	CASTNERYRDSTGELFF	TGTGCCAGCACTAATGAGCGGTACAGGGATTCCACCGGGGAGCTGTTTTTT
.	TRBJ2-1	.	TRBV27	CASSPGPRQRQFF	TGTGCCAGCAGCCCAGGTCCCAGACAGAGGCAGTTCTTC
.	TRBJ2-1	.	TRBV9	CASSPFRAAYNEQFF	TGTGCCAGCAGCCCCTTTAGAGCCGCCTACAATGAGCAGTTCTTC
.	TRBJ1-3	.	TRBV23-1	CASSPPDRPTGNTIYF	TGCGCCAGCAGCCCACCCGACAGACCAACTGGAAACACCATATATTTT
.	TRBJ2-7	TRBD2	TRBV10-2	CASSGPLAGDYEQYF	TGCGCCAGCAGTGGACCGCTAGCGGGGGACTACGAGCAGTACTTC
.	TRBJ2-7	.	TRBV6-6	CASSYSGTYEQYF	TGTGCCAGCAGTTACTCAGGAACCTACGAGCAGTACTTC
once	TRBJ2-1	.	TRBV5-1	CASSWEEVVNEQFF	TGCGCCAGCAGCTGGGAGGAGGTGGTCAATGAGCAGTTCTTC
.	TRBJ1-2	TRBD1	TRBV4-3	CASSHNPGQAMGYTF	TGCGCCAGCAGCCACAATCCGGGACAGGCGATGGGCTACACCTTC
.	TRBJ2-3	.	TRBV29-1	CSVYQASGSDTQYF	TGCAGCGTTTACCAGGCTAGTGGGTCAGATACGCAGTATTTT
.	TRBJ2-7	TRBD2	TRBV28	CASSPGLAAYEQYF	TGTGCCAGCAGTCCGGGACTAGCGGCCTACGAGCAGTACTTC